The 21 T cell receptor beta chains reported below all come from one sample, sequenced in a study of blood T cell repertoires in COVID-19. TCRdb keeps only in-frame clones here, not all; method: immunoSEQ multiplex PCR. The sample shows about 380,000 clones, about 85% of them seen only once. Material: peripheral blood. These receptors came from a young woman with acute or convalescent COVID-19.

CDR3: CASDQGATSYNSPLHF. Written as DNA, the CDR3 is TGTGCCAGTGACCAGGGGGCCACCTCCTATAATTCACCCCTCCACTTT. The chain has TRBV19 and TRBJ1-6; 8 positions agree with TRBD1. The V and J ends lost 8 bases and 0 bases, in that order; junction bases with no gene match: 6. In germline, CDR1 is LNHDA, CDR2 SQIVND (reference sequence). CDR3 length equals 16 residues.

This clone was counted a single time. The chain's CDR3 is CRPRQGEPMVSRFYGYTF. DNA for the CDR3: TGCAGACCAAGGCAGGGCGAGCCCATGGTATCAAGATTCTATGGCTACACCTTC. This chain links TRBV29-1 with TRBJ1-2; tentative D call: TRBD1 (5 bases). The CDR3 is made up of 18 amino acids. Germline CDR1 and CDR2: SQVTM and ANQGSEA.

The genes are TRBV5-1 and TRBJ1-2; D ambiguous. Germline CDR1 is SGHRS and CDR2 is YFSETQ. Trimming cost V 1 base and J 1 base, with 8 bases left between them. The CDR3 covers 14 residues. CDR3 nucleotides: TGCGCCAGCAGCTTGTACAGCAATAACTATGGCTACACCTTC. This encodes CASSLYSNNYGYTF.

The chain uses TRBV2 and TRBJ2-3; D gene unclear. Trimming left V 4 bases short and J 5 bases short, with 7 bases between. The length of the CDR3 is 12 residues. From germline, CDR1 is SNHLY and CDR2 FYNNEI. The CDR3 sequence: CASSGPGDTQYF. The DNA of the CDR3 is TGTGCCAGCAGTGGTCCGGGAGATACGCAGTATTTT.

The chain has TRBV6-5 and TRBJ2-5; 8 nucleotides line up with TRBD2. The V segment lost 6 bases and the J segment 4 bases; nucleotides outside the gene matches: 4. This CDR3 has 13 amino acids. The V gene's germline CDR1 is MNHEY and CDR2 SVGAGI. CDR3 sequence: CASRGLDGETQYF. The DNA of the CDR3 is TGTGCCAGCAGGGGACTAGACGGAGAGACCCAGTACTTC.

The V call is TRBV19, the J call TRBJ1-2, with D possibly TRBD1 on 6 matching bases. Trimming removed 6 bases from V and 7 bases from J, with 18 bases in between. The CDR3 is 14 amino acids. Germline lookup yields CDR1 LNHDA and CDR2 SQIVND (reference sequence). This CDR3 reads CASSLRGGGSGYTF. The CDR3 DNA reads TGTGCCAGTAGCCTGCGGGGGGGCGGGTCTGGCTACACCTTC.

V usage is TRBV19 and J usage is TRBJ2-7; 14 positions match TRBD2. V trimming: 1 base; J trimming: 0 bases; junction bases outside the gene matches: 2. This CDR3 has 17 amino acids. Germline CDR1 reads LNHDA; CDR2 reads SQIVND (reference sequence). CDR3 sequence: CASSIVGTSGSSYEQYF. The DNA of the CDR3 is TGTGCCAGTAGTATAGTGGGGACTAGCGGGAGCTCCTACGAGCAGTACTTC.

The chain is built from TRBV7-6 and TRBJ1-1; no reliable D call. This CDR3 is 17 amino acids long. Per the germline V gene, CDR1 is SGHVS and CDR2 is FNYEAQ. Between the trimmed V and J ends, which lost 1 base and 1 base, there was a span of 16 bases. The CDR3 reads CASSLELGVSGNTEAFF. The CDR3, as DNA: TGTGCCAGCAGCTTAGAATTGGGAGTGAGCGGGAACACTGAAGCTTTCTTT. Together with reference TRBV7-6 and TRBJ1-1, the CDR3 gives the full variable domain: GAGVSQSPRYKVTKRGQDVALRCDPISGHVSLYWYRQALGQGPEFLTYFNYEAQQDKSGLPNDRFSAERPEGSISTLTIQRTEQRDSAMYRCASSLELGVSGNTEAFFGQGTRLTVV.

This chain links TRBV11-2 with TRBJ2-3, with 8 bases that match TRBD2. There are 15 residues in the CDR3. Germline V lookup: CDR1 SGHAT, CDR2 FQNNGV. After removal of 7 bases from V and 3 bases from J, the junction contained 9 bases not matched to a gene. The CDR3 sequence: CASNSRGGGTDTQYF. In nucleotides, the CDR3 is TGTGCCAGCAACTCCCGAGGCGGGGGGACAGATACGCAGTATTTT.

The chain recombines TRBV4-1 with TRBJ1-5, with 8 bases fitting TRBD1. The V segment lost 2 bases and the J segment 2 bases; nucleotides outside the gene matches: 14. The CDR3 is 19 amino acids. Germline CDR1 reads MGHRA; CDR2 reads YSYEKL. The CDR3 coding sequence is TGCGCCAGCAGCCAAAAACCAGGACAGGGAGTTTTAGGCAATCAGCCCCAGCATTTT. Translated: CASSQKPGQGVLGNQPQHF.

The V gene is TRBV6-5, the J gene TRBJ2-7; the D gene is possibly TRBD1 (6 bases). This CDR3 contains 15 residues. The ends were cut back, 4 bases at V and 4 bases at J, with 17 bases in the middle. Per the germline V gene, CDR1 is MNHEY and CDR2 is SVGAGI. The CDR3 protein is CASSFIIGDRYEQYF. Here the CDR3 DNA reads TGTGCCAGCAGTTTTATTATCGGCGACAGGTACGAGCAGTACTTC.

The CDR3: CASLKDGSSYNSPLHF. DNA of the CDR3: TGTGCCAGCCTCAAGGACGGGAGCTCCTATAATTCACCCCTCCACTTT. The rearrangement joins TRBV21-1 to TRBJ1-6. TRBV21-1 is a listed pseudogene. This CDR3 region has 16 residues.

The chain couples TRBV5-1 to TRBJ1-2, with a possible D match to TRBD1 (5 bases). The V and J ends lost 3 bases and 6 bases respectively, with 21 bases between them. The CDR3 contains 16 residues. The V gene's germline CDR1 is SGHRS and CDR2 YFSETQ. The CDR3 here is CASSSSGIPRNDGYTF. CDR3 coding DNA: TGCGCCAGCAGCTCGTCAGGGATCCCGAGGAATGATGGCTACACCTTC.

The chain employs TRBV21-1 and TRBJ2-7; whether TRBD1, the table's D call, matches the DNA was not checked. TRBV21-1 is shown as a pseudogene. The CDR3 has 11 residues. The CDR3 DNA reads as TGTGCCAGCAGCAATCGACAGGGTAAGTACTTC. This codes for CASSNRQGKYF.

The V and J genes are TRBV19 and TRBJ1-5, with a possible D match to TRBD1 (5 bases). The CDR3 is 14 amino acids. Trimming left V 7 bases short and J 6 bases short, with 16 bases between. The germline gives CDR1 LNHDA, CDR2 SQIVND (reference sequence). The chain's CDR3 is CASTPGREFQPQHF. The CDR3 region has the DNA TGTGCCAGTACCCCGGGCAGGGAATTTCAGCCCCAGCATTTT. Supplemented by reference TRBV19 and TRBJ1-5, the full variable domain reads DGGITQSPKYLFRKEGQNVTLSCEQNLNHDAMYWYRQDPGQGLRLIYYSQIVNDFQKGDIAEGYSVSREKKESFPLTVTSAQKNPTAFYLCASTPGREFQPQHFGDGTRLSIL.

The chain couples TRBV19 to TRBJ2-7, with TRBD2 as a possible D gene (6 bases). Trimming left V 5 bases short and J 6 bases short, with 11 bases between. CDR3 length: 12 residues. The germline gives CDR1 LNHDA, CDR2 SQIVND (reference sequence). The CDR3 DNA is TGTGCCAGTAGTGTGGCCGGGGGCGAGCAGTACTTC. This sequence encodes CASSVAGGEQYF.

This chain's CDR3 is CASSSLGWSRRMHEQYF. The CDR3 bases are TGTGCCAGCAGTTCCCTAGGCTGGTCCCGCCGCATGCACGAGCAGTACTTC. The genes are TRBV28 and TRBJ2-7; D is undetermined. Trimming removed 4 bases at V and 5 bases at J, with 24 bases between. The CDR3 length is 17 residues. Germline loops: CDR1 MDHEN, CDR2 SYDVKM.

The chain recombines TRBV2 with TRBJ2-3; 11 nucleotides match TRBD1. Germline V gene sequence: CDR1 SNHLY, CDR2 FYNNEI. The CDR3 has 18 residues. After removal of 4 bases from V and 2 bases from J, the junction contained 11 bases not matched to a gene. Here the CDR3 reads CASSVTSGGQGATDTQYF. The CDR3 DNA sequence: TGTGCCAGCAGTGTTACCTCAGGCGGACAGGGGGCCACAGATACGCAGTATTTT.

The chain joins TRBV10-3 to TRBJ1-1; perhaps TRBD1 as D (5 bases). V lost 8 bases and J lost 2, with 15 bases in between. Germline assignment: CDR1 ENHRY and CDR2 SYGVKD. CDR3 length: 14 residues. CDR3 residues: CAIRAGGFNTEAFF. The DNA of the CDR3 is TGTGCCATCCGGGCGGGGGGATTTAACACTGAAGCTTTCTTT.

V gene TRBV5-5 combines with J gene TRBJ2-1, with 13 bases lining up with TRBD2. Per the germline V gene, CDR1 is SGHKS and CDR2 is YYEKEE (reference sequence). The V and J ends lost 6 bases and 4 bases, in that order; junction bases with no gene match: 7. This CDR3 spans 16 amino acids. CDR3: CASTQELAGGYNEQFF. The CDR3 nucleotides are TGTGCCAGCACCCAAGAACTAGCGGGAGGGTACAATGAGCAGTTCTTC.

The chain is built from TRBV7-9 and TRBJ2-1; 7 bases are a match to TRBD2. V was pared by 0 bases and J by 4 bases, with 6 bases of the junction left unmatched. CDR1 is SEHNR and CDR2 is FQNEAQ in the germline V gene (reference sequence). The CDR3 consists of 16 residues. The CDR3 coding sequence is TGTGCCAGCAGCTTAGCGGAGCGGGATACATACAATGAGCAGTTCTTC. Its protein product is CASSLAERDTYNEQFF.